The present T cell receptor (beta chain) was sequenced within a study of CD8+CD57+ T cells in acquired aplastic anemia. According to the study, genomic DNA was the template for TCR beta VDJ and CDR3 profiling. Via MiXCR, TCRdb re-called the reads, giving one row per CDR3 protein. The table has under 200,000 distinct CDR3 sequences, under 50% seen once. The V and J ends lost 2 bases and 9 bases, in that order; junction bases with no gene match: 8. CDR1 is SGDLS and CDR2 is YYNGEE in the germline V gene. The CDR3 is 14 residues long. Before being chosen for sequencing, patients had shown CD8+CD57+ cell expansion by flow cytometry.

The specimen sequenced was sorted CD4+, CD8+, or CD8+CD57+ T cells (not recorded which) from PBMCs. This TCR was sampled from a human donor with aplastic anemia. This rearrangement joins TRBV9 to TRBJ2-1, with 7 bases identical to TRBD2. The CDR3 DNA reads as TGTGCCAGCAGCGTCTCAGGACTAGTAAGTGAGCAGTTCTTC. This sequence encodes CASSVSGLVSEQFF.